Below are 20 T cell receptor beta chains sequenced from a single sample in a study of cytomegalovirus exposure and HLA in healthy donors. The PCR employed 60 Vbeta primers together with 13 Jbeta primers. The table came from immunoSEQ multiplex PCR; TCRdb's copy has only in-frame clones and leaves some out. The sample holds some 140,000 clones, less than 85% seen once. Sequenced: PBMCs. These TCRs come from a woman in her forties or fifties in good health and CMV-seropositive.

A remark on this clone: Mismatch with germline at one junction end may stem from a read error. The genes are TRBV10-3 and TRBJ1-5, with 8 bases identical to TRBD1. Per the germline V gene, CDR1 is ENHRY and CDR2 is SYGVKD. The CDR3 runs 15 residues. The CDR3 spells CTISLTGESNQPQHF. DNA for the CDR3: TGTACCATCAGTCTGACAGGGGAGAGCAATCAGCCCCAGCATTTT.

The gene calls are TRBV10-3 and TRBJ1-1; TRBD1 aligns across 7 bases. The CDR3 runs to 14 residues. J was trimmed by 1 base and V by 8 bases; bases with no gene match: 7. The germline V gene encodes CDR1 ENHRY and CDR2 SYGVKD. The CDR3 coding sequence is TGTGCCATCCGGGACAGCAATTCGAACACTGAAGCTTTCTTT. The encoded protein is CAIRDSNSNTEAFF.

CDR3 nucleotide sequence: TGTGCCAGCAGCCAAGATAGTAGGGGTCGGTCCTACGAGCAGTACTTC. It encodes CASSQDSRGRSYEQYF. The chain uses TRBV14 and TRBJ2-7; the D gene is possibly TRBD1 (5 bases). Per the germline V gene, CDR1 is SGHDN and CDR2 is FVKESK. Deletions cut 0 bases from V and 1 base from J, with 13 bases between. The CDR3 contains 16 residues.

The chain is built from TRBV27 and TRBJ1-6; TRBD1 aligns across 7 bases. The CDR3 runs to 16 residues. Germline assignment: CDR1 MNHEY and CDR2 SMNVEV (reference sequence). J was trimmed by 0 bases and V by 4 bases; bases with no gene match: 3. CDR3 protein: CASSWTGGSYNSPLHF. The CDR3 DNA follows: TGTGCCAGCAGTTGGACAGGCGGCTCCTATAATTCACCCCTCCACTTT.

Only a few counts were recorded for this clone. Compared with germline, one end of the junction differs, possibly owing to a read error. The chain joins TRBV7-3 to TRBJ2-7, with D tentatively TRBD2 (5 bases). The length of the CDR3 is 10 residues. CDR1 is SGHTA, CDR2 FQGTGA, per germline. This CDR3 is CASSLEGASF. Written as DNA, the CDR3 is TGTGCCAGCAGCTTAGAGGGCGCCTCCTTC.

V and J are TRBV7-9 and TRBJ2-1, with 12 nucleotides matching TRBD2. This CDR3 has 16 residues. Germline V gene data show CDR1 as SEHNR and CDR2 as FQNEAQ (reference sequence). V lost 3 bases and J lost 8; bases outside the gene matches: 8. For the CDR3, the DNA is TGTGCCAGCAGCTTGCGGACTAGCGGGACTCGGGATGAGCAGTTCTTC. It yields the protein CASSLRTSGTRDEQFF.

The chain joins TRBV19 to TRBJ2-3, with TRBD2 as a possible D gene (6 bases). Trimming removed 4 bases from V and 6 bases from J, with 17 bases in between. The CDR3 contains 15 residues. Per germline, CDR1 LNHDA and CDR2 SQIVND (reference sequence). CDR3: CASSTTGLSFDTQYF. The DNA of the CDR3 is TGTGCCAGTAGTACCACTGGACTAAGTTTTGATACGCAGTATTTT. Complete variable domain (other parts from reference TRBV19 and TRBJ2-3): DGGITQSPKYLFRKEGQNVTLSCEQNLNHDAMYWYRQDPGQGLRLIYYSQIVNDFQKGDIAEGYSVSREKKESFPLTVTSAQKNPTAFYLCASSTTGLSFDTQYFGPGTRLTVL.

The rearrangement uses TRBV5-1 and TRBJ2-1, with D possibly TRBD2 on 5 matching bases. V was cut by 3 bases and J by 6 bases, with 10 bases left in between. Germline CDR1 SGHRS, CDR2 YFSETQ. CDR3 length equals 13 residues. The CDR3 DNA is TGCGCCAGCAGCTCATCAGGAGGCAATGAGCAGTTCTTC. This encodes CASSSSGGNEQFF.

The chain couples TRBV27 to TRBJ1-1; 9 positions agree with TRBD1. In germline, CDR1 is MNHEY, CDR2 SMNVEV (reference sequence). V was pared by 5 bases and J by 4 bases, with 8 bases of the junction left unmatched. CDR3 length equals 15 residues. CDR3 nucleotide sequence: TGTGCCAGCAGTCCAAGGGACAGGGTGACCACTGAAGCTTTCTTT. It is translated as CASSPRDRVTTEAFF.

The CDR3 sequence: CASSQEETGTYGYTF. CDR3 in DNA: TGCGCCAGCAGCCAAGAGGAAACAGGGACCTATGGCTACACCTTC. J is TRBJ1-2 and V is TRBV4-1; possibly TRBD1 for D (6 bases). Deletions cut 0 bases from V and 4 bases from J, with 12 bases between. Germline assignment: CDR1 MGHRA and CDR2 YSYEKL. This CDR3 region has 15 residues.

The CDR3 loop is CASSQGVAGGLDTQYF. CDR3 DNA: TGCGCCAGCAGCCAAGGCGTAGCGGGGGGGCTCGATACGCAGTATTTT. The chain recombines TRBV4-1 with TRBJ2-3; 11 positions match TRBD2. The CDR3 extends over 16 amino acids. J was trimmed by 6 bases and V by 1 base; bases with no gene match: 6. Germline loops: CDR1 MGHRA, CDR2 YSYEKL.

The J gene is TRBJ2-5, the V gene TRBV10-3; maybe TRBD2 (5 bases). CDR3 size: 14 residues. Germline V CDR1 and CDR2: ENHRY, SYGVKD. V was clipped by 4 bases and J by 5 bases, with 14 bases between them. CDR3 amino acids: CAISGSGSGETQYF. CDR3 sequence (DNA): TGTGCCATCAGTGGGTCTGGGTCGGGGGAGACCCAGTACTTC.

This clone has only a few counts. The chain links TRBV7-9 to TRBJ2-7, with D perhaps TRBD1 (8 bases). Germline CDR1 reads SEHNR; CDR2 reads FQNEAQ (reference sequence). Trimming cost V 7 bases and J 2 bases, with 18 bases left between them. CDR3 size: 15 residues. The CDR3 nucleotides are TGTGCCAGCAACAAAACAGGGGGAGGGCCCTACGAGCAGTACTTC. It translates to CASNKTGGGPYEQYF.

This chain's CDR3 is CAWSVGQPVGAFF. CDR3 DNA sequence: TGTGCCTGGAGTGTAGGACAGCCTGTTGGAGCTTTCTTT. This chain uses TRBV30 with TRBJ1-1; weak D call: TRBD1 (6 bases). Per germline, CDR1 GTSNPN and CDR2 SVGIG (reference sequence). This CDR3 spans 13 amino acids. The germline V and J ends were trimmed by 0 bases and 10 bases, with 15 bases remaining between them.

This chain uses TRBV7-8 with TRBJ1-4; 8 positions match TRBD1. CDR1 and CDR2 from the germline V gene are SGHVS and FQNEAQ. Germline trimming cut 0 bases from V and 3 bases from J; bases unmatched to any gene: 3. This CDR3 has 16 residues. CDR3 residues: CASSLAGTGPNEKLFF. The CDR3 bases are TGTGCCAGCAGCTTAGCAGGGACAGGCCCTAATGAAAAACTGTTTTTT.

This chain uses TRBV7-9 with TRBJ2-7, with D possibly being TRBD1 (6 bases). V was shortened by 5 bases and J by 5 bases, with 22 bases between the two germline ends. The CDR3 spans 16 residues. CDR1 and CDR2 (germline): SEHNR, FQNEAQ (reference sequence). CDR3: CASSAGDITLLNEQYF. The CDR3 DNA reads TGTGCCAGCAGCGCAGGGGACATCACACTGCTAAACGAGCAGTACTTC.

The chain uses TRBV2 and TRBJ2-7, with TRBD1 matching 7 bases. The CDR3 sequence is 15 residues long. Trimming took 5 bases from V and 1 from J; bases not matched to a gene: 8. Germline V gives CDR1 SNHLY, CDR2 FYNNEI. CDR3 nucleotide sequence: TGTGCCAGCAGTATCGACAGGGAACGATCCTACGAGCAGTACTTC. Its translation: CASSIDRERSYEQYF.

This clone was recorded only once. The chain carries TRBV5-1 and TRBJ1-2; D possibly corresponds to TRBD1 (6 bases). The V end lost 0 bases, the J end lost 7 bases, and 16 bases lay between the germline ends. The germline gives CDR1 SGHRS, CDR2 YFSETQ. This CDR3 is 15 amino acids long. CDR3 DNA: TGCGCCAGCAGCTTGGCCCCGGACAGTGCGGGTGGCTACACCTTC. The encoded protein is CASSLAPDSAGGYTF.

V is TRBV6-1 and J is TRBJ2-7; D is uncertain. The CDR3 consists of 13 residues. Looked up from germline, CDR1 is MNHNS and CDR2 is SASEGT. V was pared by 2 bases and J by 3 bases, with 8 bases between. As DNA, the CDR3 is TGTGCCAGCAGTGAAAACAGAAACTACGAGCAGTACTTC. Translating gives CASSENRNYEQYF.

The chain's CDR3 is CAWSVRGTVTEAFF. The CDR3 coding sequence is TGTGCCTGGAGTGTAAGAGGGACTGTCACTGAAGCTTTCTTT. The rearrangement uses TRBV30 and TRBJ1-1; the D gene is possibly TRBD1 (5 bases). With 0 bases removed from V and 4 bases from J, the gap between germline ends came to 12 bases. The CDR3 spans 14 residues. Per the germline V gene, CDR1 is GTSNPN and CDR2 is SVGIG (reference sequence).